The source of this T cell receptor (beta chain) is a study of blood T cell repertoires in COVID-19. On the study more broadly: The study drew acute and convalescent COVID-19 samples from the United States, Italy and Spain. T cells, B-cell-depleted T cells, or PBMCs provided the cDNA or gDNA that served as material.

Assay: immunoSEQ multiplex PCR; the TCRdb copy retains only in-frame clones and omits some. Of roughly 100,000 clones listed, roughly 90% are singletons. The germline CDR1 and CDR2 sequences are MRHNA and SNTAGT. The CDR3 runs to 16 residues. J gave up 9 bases and V 5 bases, and 13 bases lay outside the gene matches. What was sequenced was peripheral blood. The receptor's source is a woman in her 70s with acute or convalescent COVID-19. The chain recombines TRBV6-4 with TRBJ2-1, with TRBD2 matching 10 bases. Written as DNA, the CDR3 is TGTGCCAGCAGTCCCACACCGGCTAGCGGGAGCGGTGAGCAGTTCTTC. Its translation is CASSPTPASGSGEQFF.